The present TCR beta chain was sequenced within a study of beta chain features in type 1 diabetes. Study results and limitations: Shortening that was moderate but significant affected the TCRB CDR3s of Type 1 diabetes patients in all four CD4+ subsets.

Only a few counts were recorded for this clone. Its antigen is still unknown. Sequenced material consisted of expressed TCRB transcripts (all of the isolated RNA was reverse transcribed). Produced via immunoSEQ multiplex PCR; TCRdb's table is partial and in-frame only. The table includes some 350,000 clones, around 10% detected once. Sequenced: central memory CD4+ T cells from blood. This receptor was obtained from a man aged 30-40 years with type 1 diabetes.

This chain's CDR3 is CSVEGQAGGTDTQYF. For the CDR3, the DNA is TGCAGCGTCGAGGGTCAGGCAGGGGGCACAGATACGCAGTATTTT. This chain links TRBV29-1 with TRBJ2-3, with a tentative D call TRBD1 (6 bases). The germline V gene encodes CDR1 SQVTM and CDR2 ANQGSEA. CDR3 length: 15 amino acids. V lost 6 bases and J lost 1, with 17 bases in between.